A selection of T cell receptor beta chains follows, all from one sample in a study of cytotoxic CD8 clonotypes in ibrutinib-treated CLL. Method: immunoSEQ multiplex PCR; TCRdb's copy keeps in-frame clones and lacks some. In the table there are 75,000 to 80,000 clones, around four fifths of which are singletons. This material consisted of PBMCs, taken after 24 months of ibrutinib treatment. These receptors were obtained from a human donor with chronic lymphocytic leukemia. The CDR3 runs from the conserved cysteine through the conserved F or W. The order of the fields is V gene, J gene, CDR3 protein.

>TRBV29-1|TRBJ2-7
CSALGQGGGEQYF
>TRBV28|TRBJ1-5
CASTNQGIFNQPQHF
>TRBV7-3|TRBJ2-1
CASSLQTGVSEQFF
>TRBV5-4|TRBJ2-7
CASSLVGESSYEQYF
>TRBV5-6|TRBJ2-3
CASSLKNTQYF
>TRBV6-5|TRBJ1-3
CASSYSRPSSGNTIYF
>TRBV7-3|TRBJ2-2
CASSLGTSAELFF
>TRBV30|TRBJ2-1
CAWRLAGQNEQFF
>TRBV18|TRBJ1-2
CASSPDLDRSYGYTF
>TRBV7-6|TRBJ2-7
CASSLDSRAQYF
>TRBV11-2|TRBJ1-1
CASSLGRANTEAFF
>TRBV7-2|TRBJ2-6
CASSLNRGGGANVLTF
>TRBV13|TRBJ2-5
CASSLGGGPPRETQYF
>TRBV28|TRBJ1-1
CASSWGQADTEAFF
>TRBV6-6|TRBJ2-2
CASSYSGLAPGELFF
>TRBV5-1|TRBJ2-2
CASSLEVSTGELFF
>TRBV5-5|TRBJ1-5
CASSLAGEWNQPQHF
>TRBV10-1|TRBJ2-3
CASSSGSPADTQYF
>TRBV6-1|TRBJ1-1
CASSVTGVGVNTEAFF
>TRBV5-1|TRBJ2-1
CASSHRTSGRSSYNEQFF
>TRBV2|TRBJ2-2
CASSEWFSTGELFF
>TRBV30|TRBJ1-5
CAWRPPGRGYQPQHF
>TRBV6-6|TRBJ1-4
CASSRQATNEKLFF
>TRBV18|TRBJ2-1
CASSPGTGGTDEQFF
>TRBV2|TRBJ2-7
CASSEGGKGANRYEQYF
>TRBV6-1|TRBJ2-5
CASSLQGATQETQYF
>TRBV30|TRBJ2-3
CAWSEPSIRDTQYF
>TRBV23-1|TRBJ2-5
CASSQVVSGPNKETQYF
>TRBV29-1|TRBJ2-1
CSVEQTSGSDEQFF
>TRBV5-1|TRBJ2-2
CASSLVASGRHKSGELFF
>TRBV11-2|TRBJ2-1
CASSLGGTGMRFF
>TRBV6-6|TRBJ2-2
CASSYRTLGNTGELFF
>TRBV4-3|TRBJ1-2
CASSQDLRTGGSGYTF
>TRBV7-2|TRBJ2-5
CASSLHWGLEETQYF
>TRBV6-4|TRBJ2-1
CASSVQGGTSYNEQFF
>TRBV7-2|TRBJ1-1
CASSLDVRNTEAFF
>TRBV28|TRBJ1-1
CASGTGVTEAFF
>TRBV27|TRBJ2-5
CANPGVGPGETQYF
>TRBV7-9|TRBJ1-4
CASSLGEVATNEKLFF
>TRBV11-2|TRBJ2-2
CASSPTDGELFF